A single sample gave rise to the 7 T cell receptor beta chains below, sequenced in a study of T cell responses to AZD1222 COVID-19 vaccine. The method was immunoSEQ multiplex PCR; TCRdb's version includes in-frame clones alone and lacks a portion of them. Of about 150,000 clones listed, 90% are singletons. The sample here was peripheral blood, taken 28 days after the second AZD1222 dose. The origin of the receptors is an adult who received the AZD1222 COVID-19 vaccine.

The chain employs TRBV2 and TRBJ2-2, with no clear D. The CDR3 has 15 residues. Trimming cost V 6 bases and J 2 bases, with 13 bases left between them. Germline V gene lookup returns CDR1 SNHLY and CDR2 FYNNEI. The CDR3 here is CASRIENSNTGELFF. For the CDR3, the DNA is TGTGCCAGCAGAATCGAGAACAGTAACACCGGGGAGCTGTTTTTT.

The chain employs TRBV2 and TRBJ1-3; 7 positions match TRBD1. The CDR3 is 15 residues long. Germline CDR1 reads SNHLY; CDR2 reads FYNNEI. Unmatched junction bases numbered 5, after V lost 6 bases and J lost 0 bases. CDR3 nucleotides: TGTGCCAGCAGAGGGGGCTCCAGCTCTGGAAACACCATATATTTT. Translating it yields CASRGGSSSGNTIYF.

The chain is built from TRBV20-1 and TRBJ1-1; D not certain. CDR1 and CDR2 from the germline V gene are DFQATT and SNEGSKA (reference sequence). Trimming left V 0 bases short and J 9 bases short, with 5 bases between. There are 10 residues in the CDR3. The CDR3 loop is CSARDLQAFF. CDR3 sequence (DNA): TGCAGTGCTAGAGACCTACAAGCTTTCTTT.

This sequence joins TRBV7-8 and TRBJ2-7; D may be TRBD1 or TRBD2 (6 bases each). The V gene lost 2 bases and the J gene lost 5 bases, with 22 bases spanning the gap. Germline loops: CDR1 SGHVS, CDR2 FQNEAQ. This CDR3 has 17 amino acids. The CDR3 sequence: CASSLQSQGRGRNEQYF. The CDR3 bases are TGTGCCAGCAGCTTACAAAGCCAGGGTCGGGGGCGAAACGAGCAGTACTTC.

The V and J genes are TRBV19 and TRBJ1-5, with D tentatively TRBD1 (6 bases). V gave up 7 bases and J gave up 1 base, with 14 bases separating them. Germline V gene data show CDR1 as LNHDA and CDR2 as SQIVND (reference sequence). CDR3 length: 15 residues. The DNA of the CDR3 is TGTGCCAGTATGGATAGGGGGGGGAGCAATCAGCCCCAGCATTTT. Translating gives CASMDRGGSNQPQHF.

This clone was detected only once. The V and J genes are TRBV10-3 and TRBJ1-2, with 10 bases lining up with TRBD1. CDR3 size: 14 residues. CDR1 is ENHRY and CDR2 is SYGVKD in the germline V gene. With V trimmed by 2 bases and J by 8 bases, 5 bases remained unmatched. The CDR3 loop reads CAISEGGQGPGYTF. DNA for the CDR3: TGTGCCATCAGTGAGGGGGGACAGGGGCCGGGCTACACCTTC.

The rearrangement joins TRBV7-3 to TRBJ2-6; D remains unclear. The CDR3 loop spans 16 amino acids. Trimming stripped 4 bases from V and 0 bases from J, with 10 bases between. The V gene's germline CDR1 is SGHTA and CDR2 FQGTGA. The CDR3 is CASSSRLGSGANVLTF. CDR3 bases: TGTGCCAGCAGCTCCCGGCTGGGCTCTGGGGCCAACGTCCTGACTTTC.